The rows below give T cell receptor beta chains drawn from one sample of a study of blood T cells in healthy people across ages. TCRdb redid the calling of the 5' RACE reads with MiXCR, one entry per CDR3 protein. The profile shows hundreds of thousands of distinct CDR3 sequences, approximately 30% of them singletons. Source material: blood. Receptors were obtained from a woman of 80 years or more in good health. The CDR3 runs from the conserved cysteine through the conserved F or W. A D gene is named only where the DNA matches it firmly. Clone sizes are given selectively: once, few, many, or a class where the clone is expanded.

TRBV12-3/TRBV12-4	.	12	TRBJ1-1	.	TGTGCCATCGGGATGGGAAAACCCCGAGCTTTCTTT	CAIGMGKPRAFF
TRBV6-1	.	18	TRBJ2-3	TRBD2	TGTGCCAGCAGTGATATGGCTAGCGGGGGGGTTAGCACAGATACGCAGTATTTT	CASSDMASGGVSTDTQYF
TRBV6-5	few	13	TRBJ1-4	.	TGTGCCAGCAGGTCACCGGTCGGTGGTCAACTGTTTTTT	CASRSPVGGQLFF
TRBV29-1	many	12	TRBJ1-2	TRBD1	TGCAGCGGGGGGGACAGGGGCGATGGCTACACCTTC	CSGGDRGDGYTF
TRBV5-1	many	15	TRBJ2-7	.	TGCGCCAGCAGCTATACAGGGATTAGTTCCTACGAGCAGTACTTC	CASSYTGISSYEQYF
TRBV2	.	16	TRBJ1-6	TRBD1	TGTGCCAGCACCTTGGACAGGGGGCACTATAGTTCGCCCCCCCACTTT	CASTLDRGHYSSPPHF
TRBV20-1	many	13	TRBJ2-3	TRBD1	TGCAGCGCTCCCGGGACAGTCACAGATACGCAGTATTTT	CSAPGTVTDTQYF
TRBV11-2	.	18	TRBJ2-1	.	TGTGCCAACAGCTTAGGGGCCATCGCTGCCTCCGCCTACAATGAGCAGTTCTTC	CANSLGAIAASAYNEQFF
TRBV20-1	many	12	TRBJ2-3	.	TGCACCATCTTTGGGGGCCTGGATACGCAGTATTTT	CTIFGGLDTQYF
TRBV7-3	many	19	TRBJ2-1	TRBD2	TGTGCCAGCAGTAGAGGGGTGCAGGGACTAGCGGGGGGGTCCAATGAGCAGTTCTTC	CASSRGVQGLAGGSNEQFF
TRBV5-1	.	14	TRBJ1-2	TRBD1	TGCGCCAGCAGCTCCCGGACAGGGTCATATGGCTACACCTTC	CASSSRTGSYGYTF